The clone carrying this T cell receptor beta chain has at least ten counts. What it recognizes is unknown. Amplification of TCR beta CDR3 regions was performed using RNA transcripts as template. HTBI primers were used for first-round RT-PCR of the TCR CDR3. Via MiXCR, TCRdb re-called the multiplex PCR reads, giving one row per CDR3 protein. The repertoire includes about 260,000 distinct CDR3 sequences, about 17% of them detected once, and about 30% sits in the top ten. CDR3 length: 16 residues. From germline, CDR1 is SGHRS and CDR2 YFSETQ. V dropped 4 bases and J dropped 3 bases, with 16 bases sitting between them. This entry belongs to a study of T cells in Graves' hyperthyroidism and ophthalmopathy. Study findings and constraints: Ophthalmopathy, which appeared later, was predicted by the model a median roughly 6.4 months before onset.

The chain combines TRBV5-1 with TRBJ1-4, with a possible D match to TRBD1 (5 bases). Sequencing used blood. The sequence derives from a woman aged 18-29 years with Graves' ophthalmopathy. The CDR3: CASSTGTGAPNEKLFF. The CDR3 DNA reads TGCGCCAGCAGCACCGGTACTGGGGCACCTAATGAAAAACTGTTTTTT.